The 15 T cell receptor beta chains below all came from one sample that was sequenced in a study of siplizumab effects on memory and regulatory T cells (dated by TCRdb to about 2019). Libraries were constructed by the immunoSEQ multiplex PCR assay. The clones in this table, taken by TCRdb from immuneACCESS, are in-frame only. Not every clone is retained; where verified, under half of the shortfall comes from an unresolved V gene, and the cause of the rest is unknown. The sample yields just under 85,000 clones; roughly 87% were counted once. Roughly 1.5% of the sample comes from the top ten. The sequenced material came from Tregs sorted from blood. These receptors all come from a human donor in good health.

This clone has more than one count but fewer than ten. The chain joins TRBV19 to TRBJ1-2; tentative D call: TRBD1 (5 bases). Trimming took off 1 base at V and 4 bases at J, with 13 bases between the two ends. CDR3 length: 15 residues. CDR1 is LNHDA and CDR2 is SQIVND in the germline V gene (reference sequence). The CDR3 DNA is TGTGCCAGTAGTATAGGGGGGATCACTCTCTATGGCTACACCTTC. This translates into CASSIGGITLYGYTF.

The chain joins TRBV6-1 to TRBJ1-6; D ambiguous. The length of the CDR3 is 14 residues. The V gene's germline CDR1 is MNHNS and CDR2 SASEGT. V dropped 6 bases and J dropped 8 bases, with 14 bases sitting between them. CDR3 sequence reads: CASSFWELDSPLHF. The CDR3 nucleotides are TGTGCCAGCAGCTTCTGGGAATTGGATTCACCCCTCCACTTT.

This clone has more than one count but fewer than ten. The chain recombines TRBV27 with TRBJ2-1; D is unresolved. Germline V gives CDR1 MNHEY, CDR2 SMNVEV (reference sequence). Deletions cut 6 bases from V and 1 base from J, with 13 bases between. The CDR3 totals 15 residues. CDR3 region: CASSAGLGSYNEQFF. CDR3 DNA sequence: TGTGCCAGCAGCGCAGGTTTGGGATCCTACAATGAGCAGTTCTTC.

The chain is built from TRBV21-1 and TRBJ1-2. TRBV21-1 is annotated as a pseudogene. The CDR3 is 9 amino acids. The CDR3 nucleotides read TGTGCCGAAAGGCGCGGCTACACCTTC. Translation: CAERRGYTF.

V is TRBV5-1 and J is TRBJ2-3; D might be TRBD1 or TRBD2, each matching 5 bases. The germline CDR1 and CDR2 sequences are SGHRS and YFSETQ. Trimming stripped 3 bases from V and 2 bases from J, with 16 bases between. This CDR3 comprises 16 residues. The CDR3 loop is CASSYRDGKFTDTQYF. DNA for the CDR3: TGCGCCAGCAGCTACCGGGACGGGAAGTTCACAGATACGCAGTATTTT. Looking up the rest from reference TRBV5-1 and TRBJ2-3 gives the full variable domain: KAGVTQTPRYLIKTRGQQVTLSCSPISGHRSVSWYQQTPGQGLQFLFEYFSETQRNKGNFPGRFSGRQFSNSRSEMNVSTLELGDSALYLCASSYRDGKFTDTQYFGPGTRLTVL.

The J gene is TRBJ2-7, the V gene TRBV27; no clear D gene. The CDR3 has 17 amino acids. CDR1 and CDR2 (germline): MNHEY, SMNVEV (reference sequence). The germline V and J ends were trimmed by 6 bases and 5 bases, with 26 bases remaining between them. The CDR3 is CASSITPFRSAEDEQYF. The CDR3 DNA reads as TGTGCCAGCAGCATTACCCCTTTTCGGTCGGCAGAGGACGAGCAGTACTTC.

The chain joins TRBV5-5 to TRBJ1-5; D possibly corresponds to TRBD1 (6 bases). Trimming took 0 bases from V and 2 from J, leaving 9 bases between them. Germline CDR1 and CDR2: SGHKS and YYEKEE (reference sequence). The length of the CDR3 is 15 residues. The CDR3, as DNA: TGTGCCAGCAGCTTGGGGGGGCGGGGCAATCAGCCCCAGCATTTT. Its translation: CASSLGGRGNQPQHF.

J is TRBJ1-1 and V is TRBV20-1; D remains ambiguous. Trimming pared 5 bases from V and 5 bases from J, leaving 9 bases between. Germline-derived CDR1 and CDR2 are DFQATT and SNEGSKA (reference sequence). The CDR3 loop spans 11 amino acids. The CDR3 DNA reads TGCAGTGCTCAGAAGGAGACTGAAGCTTTCTTT. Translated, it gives CSAQKETEAFF.

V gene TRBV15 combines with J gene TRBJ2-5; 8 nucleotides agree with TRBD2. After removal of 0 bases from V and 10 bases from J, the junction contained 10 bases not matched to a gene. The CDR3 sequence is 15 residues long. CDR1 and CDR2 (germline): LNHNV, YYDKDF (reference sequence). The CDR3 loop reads CATSRDLAASGLQYF. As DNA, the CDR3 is TGTGCCACCAGCAGAGATCTCGCGGCTAGCGGGCTCCAGTACTTC.

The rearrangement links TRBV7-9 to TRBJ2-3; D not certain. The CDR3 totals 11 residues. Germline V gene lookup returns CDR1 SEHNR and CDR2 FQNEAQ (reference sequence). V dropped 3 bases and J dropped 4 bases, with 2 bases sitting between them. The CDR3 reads CASSFPDTQYF. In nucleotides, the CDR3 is TGTGCCAGCAGCTTCCCAGATACGCAGTATTTT.

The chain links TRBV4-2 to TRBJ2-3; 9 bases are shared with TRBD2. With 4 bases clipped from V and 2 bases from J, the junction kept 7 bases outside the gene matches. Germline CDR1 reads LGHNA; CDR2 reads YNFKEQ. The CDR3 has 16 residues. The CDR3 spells CASSLVSSGDTDTQYF. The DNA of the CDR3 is TGTGCCAGCAGCCTAGTCTCTAGCGGGGACACAGATACGCAGTATTTT.

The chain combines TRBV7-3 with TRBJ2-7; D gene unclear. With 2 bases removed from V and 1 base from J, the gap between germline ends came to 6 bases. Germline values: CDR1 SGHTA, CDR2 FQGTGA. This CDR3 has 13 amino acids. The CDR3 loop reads CASSLFGSYEQYF. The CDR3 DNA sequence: TGTGCCAGCAGCTTATTCGGATCCTACGAGCAGTACTTC.

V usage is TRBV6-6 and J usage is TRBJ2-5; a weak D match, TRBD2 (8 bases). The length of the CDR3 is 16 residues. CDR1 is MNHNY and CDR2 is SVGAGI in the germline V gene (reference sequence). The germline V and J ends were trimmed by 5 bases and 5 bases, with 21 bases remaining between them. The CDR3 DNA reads TGTGCCAGCAGTCGTCCCGGGACTAGGGGGCGGGAGACCCAGTACTTC. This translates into CASSRPGTRGRETQYF.

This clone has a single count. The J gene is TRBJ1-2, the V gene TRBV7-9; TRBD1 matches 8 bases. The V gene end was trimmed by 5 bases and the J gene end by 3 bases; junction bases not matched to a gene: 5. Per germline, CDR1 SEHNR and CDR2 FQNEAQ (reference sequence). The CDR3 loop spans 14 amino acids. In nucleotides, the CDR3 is TGTGCCAGCAGCCACGGGGACAGGTACTATGGCTACACCTTC. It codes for CASSHGDRYYGYTF.

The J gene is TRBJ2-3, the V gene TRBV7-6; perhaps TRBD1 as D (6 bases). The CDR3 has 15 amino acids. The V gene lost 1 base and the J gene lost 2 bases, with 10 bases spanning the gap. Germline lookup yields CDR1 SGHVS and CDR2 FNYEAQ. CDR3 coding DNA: TGTGCCAGCAGCTTAGATGGGGGCCACACAGATACGCAGTATTTT. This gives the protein CASSLDGGHTDTQYF.